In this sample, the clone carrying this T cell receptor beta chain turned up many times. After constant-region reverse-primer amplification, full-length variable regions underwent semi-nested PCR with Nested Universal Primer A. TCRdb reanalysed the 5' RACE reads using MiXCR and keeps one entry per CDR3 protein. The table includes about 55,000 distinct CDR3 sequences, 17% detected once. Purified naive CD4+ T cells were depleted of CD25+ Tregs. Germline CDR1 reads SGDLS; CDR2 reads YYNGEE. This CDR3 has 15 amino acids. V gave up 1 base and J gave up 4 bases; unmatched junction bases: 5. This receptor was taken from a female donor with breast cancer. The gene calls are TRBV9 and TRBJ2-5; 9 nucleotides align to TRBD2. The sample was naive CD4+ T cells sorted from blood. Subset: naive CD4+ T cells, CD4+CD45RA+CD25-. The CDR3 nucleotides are TGTGCCAGCAGCGTATCTAGCGGGGAACGAGAGACCCAGTACTTC. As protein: CASSVSSGERETQYF.